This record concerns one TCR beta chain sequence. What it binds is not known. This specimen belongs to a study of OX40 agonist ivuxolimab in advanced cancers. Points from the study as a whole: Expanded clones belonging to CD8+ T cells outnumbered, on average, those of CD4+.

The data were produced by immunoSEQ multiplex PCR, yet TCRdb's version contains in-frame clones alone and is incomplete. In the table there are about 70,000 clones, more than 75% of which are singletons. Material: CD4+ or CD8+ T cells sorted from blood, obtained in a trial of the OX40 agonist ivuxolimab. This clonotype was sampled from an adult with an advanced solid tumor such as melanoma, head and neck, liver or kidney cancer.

The CDR3 loop reads CASSQGPSGTYEQYF. As DNA, the CDR3 is TGCGCCAGCAGCCAAGGGCCTAGCGGTACCTACGAGCAGTACTTC. This chain links TRBV4-3 with TRBJ2-7; the match to TRBD2 covers 7 bases. CDR3 length: 15 residues. Germline CDR1 and CDR2: LGHNA and YSLEER. The trim removed 1 base at V and 2 bases at J, leaving 5 bases unmatched.